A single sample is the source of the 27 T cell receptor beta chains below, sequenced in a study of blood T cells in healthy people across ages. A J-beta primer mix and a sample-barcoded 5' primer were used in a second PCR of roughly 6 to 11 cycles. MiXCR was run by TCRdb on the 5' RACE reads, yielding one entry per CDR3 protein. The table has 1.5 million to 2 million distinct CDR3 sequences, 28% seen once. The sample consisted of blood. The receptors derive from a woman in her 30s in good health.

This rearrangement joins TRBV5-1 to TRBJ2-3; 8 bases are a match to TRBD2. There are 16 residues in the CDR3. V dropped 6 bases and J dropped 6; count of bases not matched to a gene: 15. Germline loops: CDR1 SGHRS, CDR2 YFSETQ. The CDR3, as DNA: TGCGCCAGCACTCCCGCGGTAGCGGGGCTCTCCGATACGCAGTATTTT. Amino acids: CASTPAVAGLSDTQYF.

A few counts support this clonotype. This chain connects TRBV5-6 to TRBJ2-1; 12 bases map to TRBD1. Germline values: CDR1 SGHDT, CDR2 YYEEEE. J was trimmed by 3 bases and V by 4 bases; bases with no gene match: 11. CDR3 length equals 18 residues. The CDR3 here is CASSASGTGGIGYNEQFF. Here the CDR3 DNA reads TGTGCCAGCAGCGCCTCCGGGACAGGGGGCATCGGCTACAATGAGCAGTTCTTC.

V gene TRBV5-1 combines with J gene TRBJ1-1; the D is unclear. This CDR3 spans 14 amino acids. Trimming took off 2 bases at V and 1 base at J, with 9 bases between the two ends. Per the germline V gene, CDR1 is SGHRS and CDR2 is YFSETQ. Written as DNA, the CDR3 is TGCGCCAGCAGCTTCAAGGCTACGAACACTGAAGCTTTCTTT. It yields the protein CASSFKATNTEAFF. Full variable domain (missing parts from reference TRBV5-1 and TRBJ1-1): KAGVTQTPRYLIKTRGQQVTLSCSPISGHRSVSWYQQTPGQGLQFLFEYFSETQRNKGNFPGRFSGRQFSNSRSEMNVSTLELGDSALYLCASSFKATNTEAFFGQGTRLTVV.

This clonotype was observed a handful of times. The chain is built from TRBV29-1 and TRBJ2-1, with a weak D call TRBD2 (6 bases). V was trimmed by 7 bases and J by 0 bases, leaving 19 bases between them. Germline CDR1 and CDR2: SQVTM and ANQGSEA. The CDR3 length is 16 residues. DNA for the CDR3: TGCAGCGCTTCCCACTTTAGCGGTCGCTCCTACAATGAGCAGTTCTTC. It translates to CSASHFSGRSYNEQFF.

In DNA, the CDR3 is TGTGCCAGCAGTCTACACGACACGCCCAATCAGCCCCAGCATTTT. Protein: CASSLHDTPNQPQHF. The rearrangement uses TRBV3-1 and TRBJ1-5; D not certain. There are 15 residues in the CDR3. Trimming took off 6 bases at V and 3 bases at J, with 15 bases between the two ends. In germline, CDR1 is LGHDT, CDR2 YNNKEL (reference sequence).

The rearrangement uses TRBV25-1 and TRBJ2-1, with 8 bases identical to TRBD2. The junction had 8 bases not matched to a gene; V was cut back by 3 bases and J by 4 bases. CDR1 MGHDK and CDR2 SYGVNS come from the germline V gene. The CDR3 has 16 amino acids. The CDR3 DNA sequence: TGTGCCAGCAGTGACAAAGCGGGAGTTCTTTACAATGAGCAGTTCTTC. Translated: CASSDKAGVLYNEQFF.

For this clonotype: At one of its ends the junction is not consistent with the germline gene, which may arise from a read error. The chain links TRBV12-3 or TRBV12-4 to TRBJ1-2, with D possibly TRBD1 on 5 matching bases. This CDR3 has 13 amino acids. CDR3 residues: CAGSFGGFNGYTF. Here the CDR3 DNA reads TGTGCCGGCAGTTTCGGGGGTTTTAACGGCTACACCTTC.

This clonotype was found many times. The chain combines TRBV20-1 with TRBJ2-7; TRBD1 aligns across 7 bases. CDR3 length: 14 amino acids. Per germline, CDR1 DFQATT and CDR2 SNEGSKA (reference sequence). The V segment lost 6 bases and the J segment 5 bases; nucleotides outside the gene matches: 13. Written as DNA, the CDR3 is TGCAGTGCCCCCCATCGGGACAGTAGAGACGAGCAGTACTTC. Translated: CSAPHRDSRDEQYF.

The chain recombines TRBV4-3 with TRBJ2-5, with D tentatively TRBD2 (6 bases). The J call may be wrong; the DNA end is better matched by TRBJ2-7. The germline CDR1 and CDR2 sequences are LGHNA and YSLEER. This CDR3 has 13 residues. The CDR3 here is CASSQDALAEQYF. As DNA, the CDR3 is TGCGCCAGCAGCCAAGATGCACTAGCCGAGCAGTACTTC.

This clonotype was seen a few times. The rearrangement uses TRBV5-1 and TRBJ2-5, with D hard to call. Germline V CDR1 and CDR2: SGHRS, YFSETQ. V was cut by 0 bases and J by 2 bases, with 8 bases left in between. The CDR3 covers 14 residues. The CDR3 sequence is CASSLEASQETQYF. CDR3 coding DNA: TGCGCCAGCAGCTTGGAGGCCAGTCAAGAGACCCAGTACTTC.

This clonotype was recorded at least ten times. CDR3 amino acids: CASSVVSGQETQYF. CDR3 DNA: TGTGCCAGCAGCGTAGTTAGCGGCCAAGAGACCCAGTACTTC. This sequence joins TRBV9 and TRBJ2-5; a possible D gene is TRBD2 (6 bases). This CDR3 is 14 amino acids long. Germline V gives CDR1 SGDLS, CDR2 YYNGEE. V dropped 0 bases and J dropped 1 base, with 7 bases sitting between them.

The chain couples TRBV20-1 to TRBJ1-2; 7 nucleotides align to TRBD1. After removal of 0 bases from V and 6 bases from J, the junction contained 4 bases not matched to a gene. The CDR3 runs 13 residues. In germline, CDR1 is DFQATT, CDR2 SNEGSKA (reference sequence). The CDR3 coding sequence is TGCAGTGCTAGAGATCCCAGGGGGAATGGCTACACCTTC. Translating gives CSARDPRGNGYTF.

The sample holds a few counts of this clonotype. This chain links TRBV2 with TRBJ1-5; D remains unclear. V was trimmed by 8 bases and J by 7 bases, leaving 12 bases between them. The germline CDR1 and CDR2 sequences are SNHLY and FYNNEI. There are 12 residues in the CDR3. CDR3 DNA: TGTGCCAGCGCCCCGATCGGCCAGCCCCAGCATTTT. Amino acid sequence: CASAPIGQPQHF.

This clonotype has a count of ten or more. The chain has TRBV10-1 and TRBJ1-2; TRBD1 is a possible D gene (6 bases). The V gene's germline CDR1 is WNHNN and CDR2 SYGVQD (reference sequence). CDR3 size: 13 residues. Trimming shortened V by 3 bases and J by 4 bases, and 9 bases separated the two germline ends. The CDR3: CASSEGGSYGYTF. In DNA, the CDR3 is TGCGCCAGCAGTGAAGGGGGGAGCTATGGCTACACCTTC.

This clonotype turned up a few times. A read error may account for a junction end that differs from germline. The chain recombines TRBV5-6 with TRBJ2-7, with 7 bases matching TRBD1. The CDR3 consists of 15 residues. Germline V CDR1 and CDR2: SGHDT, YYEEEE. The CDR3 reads CASSSLRTGTYGQYF. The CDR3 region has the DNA TGTGCCAGCAGCTCTCTCCGGACAGGTACCTACGGGCAGTACTTC.

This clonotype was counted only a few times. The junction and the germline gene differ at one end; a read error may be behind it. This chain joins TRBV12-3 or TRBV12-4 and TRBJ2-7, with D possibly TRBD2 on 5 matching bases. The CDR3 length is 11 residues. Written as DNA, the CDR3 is TGTGCCAGCAGTTTGAGGGAAACCCAGCACTTC. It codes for CASSLRETQHF.

The CDR3 region is CSASLTGPTEAFF. The CDR3, as DNA: TGCAGTGCTAGTCTAACAGGGCCCACTGAAGCTTTCTTT. The chain is built from TRBV20-1 and TRBJ1-1, with D maybe TRBD1 (6 bases). Trimming stripped 3 bases from V and 4 bases from J, with 12 bases between. This CDR3 region has 13 residues. Germline V gives CDR1 DFQATT, CDR2 SNEGSKA (reference sequence).

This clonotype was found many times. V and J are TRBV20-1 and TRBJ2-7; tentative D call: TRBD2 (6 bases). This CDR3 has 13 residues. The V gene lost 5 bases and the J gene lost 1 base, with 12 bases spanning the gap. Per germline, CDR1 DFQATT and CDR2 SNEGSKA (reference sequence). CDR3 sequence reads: CSAPSSASYEQYF. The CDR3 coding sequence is TGCAGTGCTCCATCTAGCGCGTCCTACGAGCAGTACTTC.

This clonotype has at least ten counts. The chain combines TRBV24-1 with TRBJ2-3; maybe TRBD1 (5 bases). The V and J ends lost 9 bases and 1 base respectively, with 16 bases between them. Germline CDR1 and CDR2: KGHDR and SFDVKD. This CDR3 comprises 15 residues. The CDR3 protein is CATSSPGLGTDTQYF. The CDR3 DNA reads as TGTGCCACCTCAAGCCCAGGGTTGGGCACAGATACGCAGTATTTT.

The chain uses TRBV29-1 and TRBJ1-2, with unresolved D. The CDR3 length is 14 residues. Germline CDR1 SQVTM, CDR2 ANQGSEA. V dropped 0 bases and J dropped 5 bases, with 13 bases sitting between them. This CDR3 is CSVEDLIVGYGYTF. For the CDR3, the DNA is TGCAGCGTTGAAGATCTAATAGTGGGATATGGCTACACCTTC. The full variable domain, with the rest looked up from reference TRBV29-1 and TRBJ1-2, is SAVISQKPSRDICQRGTSLTIQCQVDSQVTMMFWYRQQPGQSLTLIATANQGSEATYESGFVIDKFPISRPNLTFSTLTVSNMSPEDSSIYLCSVEDLIVGYGYTFGSGTRLTVV.

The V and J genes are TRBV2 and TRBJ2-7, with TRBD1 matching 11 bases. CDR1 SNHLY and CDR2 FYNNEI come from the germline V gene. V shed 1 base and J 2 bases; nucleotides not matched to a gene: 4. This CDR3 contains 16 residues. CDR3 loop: CASSEVRGQGAYEQYF. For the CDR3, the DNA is TGTGCCAGCAGTGAAGTTAGGGGACAGGGGGCCTACGAGCAGTACTTC.

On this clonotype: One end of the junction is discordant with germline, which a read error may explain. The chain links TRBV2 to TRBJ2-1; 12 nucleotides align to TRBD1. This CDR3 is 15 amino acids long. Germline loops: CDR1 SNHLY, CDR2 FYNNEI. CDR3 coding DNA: TGTGCCGGACGACCCGGGACAGGGGGCTACAATGAGCTGTTCTTC. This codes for CAGRPGTGGYNELFF.

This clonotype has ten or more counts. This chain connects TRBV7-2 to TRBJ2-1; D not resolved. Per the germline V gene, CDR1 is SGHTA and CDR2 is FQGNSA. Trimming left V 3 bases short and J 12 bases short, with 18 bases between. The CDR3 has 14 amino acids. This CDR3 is CASSLGGSSIAQFF. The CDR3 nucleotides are TGTGCCAGCAGCTTGGGTGGCTCGTCTATCGCGCAGTTCTTC.

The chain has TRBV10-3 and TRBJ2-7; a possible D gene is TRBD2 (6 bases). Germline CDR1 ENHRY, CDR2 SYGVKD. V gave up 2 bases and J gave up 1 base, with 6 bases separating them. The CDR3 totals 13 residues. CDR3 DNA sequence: TGTGCCATCAGTGAGGGGGGGTCCTACGAGCAGTACTTC. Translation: CAISEGGSYEQYF.

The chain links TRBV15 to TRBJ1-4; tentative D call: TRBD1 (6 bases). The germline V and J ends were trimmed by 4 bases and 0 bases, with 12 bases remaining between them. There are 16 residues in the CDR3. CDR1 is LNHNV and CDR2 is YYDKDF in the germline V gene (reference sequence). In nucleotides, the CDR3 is TGTGCCACCAGCACTCAGGACAGCGCAACTAATGAAAAACTGTTTTTT. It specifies CATSTQDSATNEKLFF. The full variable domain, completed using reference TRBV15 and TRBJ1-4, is DAMVIQNPRYQVTQFGKPVTLSCSQTLNHNVMYWYQQKSSQAPKLLFHYYDKDFNNEADTPDNFQSRRPNTSFCFLDIRSPGLGDTAMYLCATSTQDSATNEKLFFGSGTQLSVL.

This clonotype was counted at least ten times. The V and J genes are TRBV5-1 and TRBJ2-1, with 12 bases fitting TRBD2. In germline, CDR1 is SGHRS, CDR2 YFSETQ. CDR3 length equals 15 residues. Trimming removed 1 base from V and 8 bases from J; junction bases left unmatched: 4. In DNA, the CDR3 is TGCGCCAGCAGCTTGACTAGCGGGAGGATAGATGAGCAGTTCTTC. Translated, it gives CASSLTSGRIDEQFF.

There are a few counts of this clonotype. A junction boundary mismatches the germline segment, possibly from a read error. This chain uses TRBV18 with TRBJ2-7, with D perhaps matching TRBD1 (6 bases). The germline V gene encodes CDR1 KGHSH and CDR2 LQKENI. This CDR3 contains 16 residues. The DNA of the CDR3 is TGTGCCAACTCACCGAACGACCGGGACACCCGTCCGCGGCAGTACTTC. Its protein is CANSPNDRDTRPRQYF.